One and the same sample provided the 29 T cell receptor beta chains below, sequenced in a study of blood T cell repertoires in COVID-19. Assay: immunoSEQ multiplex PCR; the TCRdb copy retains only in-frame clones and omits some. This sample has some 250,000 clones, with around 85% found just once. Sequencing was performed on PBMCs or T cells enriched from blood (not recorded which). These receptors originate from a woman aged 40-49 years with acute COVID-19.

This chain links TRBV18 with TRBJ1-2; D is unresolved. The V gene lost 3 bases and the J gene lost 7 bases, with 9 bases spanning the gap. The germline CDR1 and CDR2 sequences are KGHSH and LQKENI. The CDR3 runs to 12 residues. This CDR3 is CASSPLEAGYTF. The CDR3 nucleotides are TGTGCCAGCTCACCGCTTGAGGCTGGCTACACCTTC.

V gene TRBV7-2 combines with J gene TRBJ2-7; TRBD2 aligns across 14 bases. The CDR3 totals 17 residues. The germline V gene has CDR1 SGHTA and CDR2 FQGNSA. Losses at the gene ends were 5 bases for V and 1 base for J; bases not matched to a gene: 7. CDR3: CASSIRLAGGPSYEQYF. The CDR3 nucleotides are TGTGCCAGCAGCATCCGACTAGCGGGAGGGCCTTCCTACGAGCAGTACTTC. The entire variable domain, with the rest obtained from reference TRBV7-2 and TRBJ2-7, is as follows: GAGVSQSPSNKVTEKGKDVELRCDPISGHTALYWYRQSLGQGLEFLIYFQGNSAPDKSGLPSDRFSAERTGGSVSTLTIQRTQQEDSAVYLCASSIRLAGGPSYEQYFGPGTRLTVT.

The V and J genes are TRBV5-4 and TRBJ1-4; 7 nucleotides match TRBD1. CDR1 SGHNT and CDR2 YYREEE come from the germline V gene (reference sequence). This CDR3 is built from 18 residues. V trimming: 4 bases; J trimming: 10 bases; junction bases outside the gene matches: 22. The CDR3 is CASSDGPGQRIGGRKLFF. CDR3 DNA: TGTGCCAGCAGCGACGGACCGGGACAGCGAATTGGAGGAAGAAAACTGTTTTTT. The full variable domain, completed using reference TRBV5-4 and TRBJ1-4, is ETGVTQSPTHLIKTRGQQVTLRCSSQSGHNTVSWYQQALGQGPQFIFQYYREEENGRGNFPPRFSGLQFPNYSSELNVNALELDDSALYLCASSDGPGQRIGGRKLFFGSGTQLSVL.

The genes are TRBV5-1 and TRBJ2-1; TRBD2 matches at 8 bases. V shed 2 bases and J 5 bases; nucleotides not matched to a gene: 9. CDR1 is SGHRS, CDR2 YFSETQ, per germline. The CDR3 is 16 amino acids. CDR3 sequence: CASSFRTGGPNNEQFF. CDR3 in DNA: TGCGCCAGCAGCTTTCGAACGGGAGGGCCAAACAATGAGCAGTTCTTC.

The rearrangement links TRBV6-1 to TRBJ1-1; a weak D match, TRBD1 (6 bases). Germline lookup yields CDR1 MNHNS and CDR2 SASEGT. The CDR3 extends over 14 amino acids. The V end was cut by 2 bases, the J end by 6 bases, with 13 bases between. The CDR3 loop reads CASSERDRLSEAFF. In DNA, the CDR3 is TGTGCCAGCAGTGAACGCGACAGGCTTTCTGAAGCTTTCTTT.

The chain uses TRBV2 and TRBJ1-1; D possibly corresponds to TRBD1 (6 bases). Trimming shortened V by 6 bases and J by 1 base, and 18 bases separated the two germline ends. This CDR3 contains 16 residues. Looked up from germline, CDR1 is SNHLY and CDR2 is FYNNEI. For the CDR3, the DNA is TGTGCCAGCAGACAAAGCGGCGGACAGTCGAACACTGAAGCTTTCTTT. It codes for CASRQSGGQSNTEAFF.

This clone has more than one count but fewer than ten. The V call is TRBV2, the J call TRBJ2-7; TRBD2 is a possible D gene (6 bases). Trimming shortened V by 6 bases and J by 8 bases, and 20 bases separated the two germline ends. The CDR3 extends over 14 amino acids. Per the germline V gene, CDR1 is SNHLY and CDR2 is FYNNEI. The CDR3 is CASRVTSFRNKQYF. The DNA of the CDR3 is TGTGCCAGCAGGGTGACTAGTTTCCGGAACAAGCAGTACTTC.

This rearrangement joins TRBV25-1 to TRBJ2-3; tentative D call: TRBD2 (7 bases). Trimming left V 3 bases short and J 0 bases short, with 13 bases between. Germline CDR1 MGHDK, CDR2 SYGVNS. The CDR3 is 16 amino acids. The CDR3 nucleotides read TGTGCCAGCAGTGAGGGGGGGCGAACTAGCACAGATACGCAGTATTTT. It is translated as CASSEGGRTSTDTQYF.

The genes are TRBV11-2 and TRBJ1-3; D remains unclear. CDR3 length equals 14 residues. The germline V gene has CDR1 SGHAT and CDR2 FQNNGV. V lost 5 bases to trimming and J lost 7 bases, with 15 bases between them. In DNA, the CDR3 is TGTGCCAGCAGCCCGGCCGCGGCTAGGAACACCATATATTTT. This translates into CASSPAAARNTIYF.

CDR3 DNA sequence: TGCGCCAGCAGTGAAAACAGGGGAGCTGGAACCTACGAGCAGTACTTC. Its protein is CASSENRGAGTYEQYF. This chain uses TRBV10-1 with TRBJ2-7, with 7 bases fitting TRBD1. Unmatched junction bases numbered 10, after V lost 3 bases and J lost 2 bases. Per the germline V gene, CDR1 is WNHNN and CDR2 is SYGVQD (reference sequence). This CDR3 comprises 16 residues.

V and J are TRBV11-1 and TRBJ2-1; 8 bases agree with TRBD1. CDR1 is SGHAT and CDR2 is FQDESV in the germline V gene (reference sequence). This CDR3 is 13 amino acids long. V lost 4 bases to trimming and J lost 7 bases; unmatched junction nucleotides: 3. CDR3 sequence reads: CASSWDRRNEQFF. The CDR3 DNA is TGTGCCAGCAGCTGGGACAGGCGAAATGAGCAGTTCTTC.

CDR3 sequence reads: CASSRTDRGQRTDTQYF. The DNA of the CDR3 is TGCGCCAGCAGCCGAACCGACAGGGGGCAACGGACAGATACGCAGTATTTT. This chain joins TRBV4-1 and TRBJ2-3; 10 bases map to TRBD1. The V and J ends lost 4 bases and 3 bases, in that order; junction bases with no gene match: 10. Germline V gene sequence: CDR1 MGHRA, CDR2 YSYEKL. The CDR3 is 17 residues long.

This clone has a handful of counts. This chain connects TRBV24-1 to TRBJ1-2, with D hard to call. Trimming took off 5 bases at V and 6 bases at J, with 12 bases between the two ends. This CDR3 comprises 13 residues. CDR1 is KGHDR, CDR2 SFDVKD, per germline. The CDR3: CATSGWELDGYTF. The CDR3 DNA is TGTGCCACCAGTGGATGGGAGCTCGATGGCTACACCTTC.

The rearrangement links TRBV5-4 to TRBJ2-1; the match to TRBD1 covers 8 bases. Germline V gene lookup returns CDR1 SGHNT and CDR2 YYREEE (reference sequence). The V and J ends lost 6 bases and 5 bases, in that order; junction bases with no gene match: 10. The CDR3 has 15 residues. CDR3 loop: CASTPRDRKNNEQFF. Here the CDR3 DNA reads TGTGCCAGCACCCCCCGGGACAGGAAGAACAATGAGCAGTTCTTC.

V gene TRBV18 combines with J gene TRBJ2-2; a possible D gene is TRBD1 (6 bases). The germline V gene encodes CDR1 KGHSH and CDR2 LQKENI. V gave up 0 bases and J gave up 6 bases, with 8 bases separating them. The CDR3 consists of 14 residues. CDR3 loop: CASSPPSGAGELFF. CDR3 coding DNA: TGTGCCAGCTCACCACCATCAGGGGCCGGGGAGCTGTTTTTT.

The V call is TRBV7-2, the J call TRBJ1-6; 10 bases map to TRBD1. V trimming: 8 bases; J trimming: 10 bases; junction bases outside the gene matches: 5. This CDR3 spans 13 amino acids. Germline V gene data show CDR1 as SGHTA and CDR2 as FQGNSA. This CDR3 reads CASRDRGRSPLHF. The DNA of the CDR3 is TGTGCCAGCCGGGACAGGGGTAGATCACCCCTCCACTTT.

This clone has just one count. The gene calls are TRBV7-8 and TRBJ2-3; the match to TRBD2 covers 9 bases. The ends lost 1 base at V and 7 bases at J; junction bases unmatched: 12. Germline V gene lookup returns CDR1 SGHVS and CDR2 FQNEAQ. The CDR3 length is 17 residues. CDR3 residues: CASSLVSLAGVGNTQYF. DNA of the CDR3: TGTGCCAGCAGCTTAGTTAGTTTAGCGGGAGTAGGAAATACGCAGTATTTT.

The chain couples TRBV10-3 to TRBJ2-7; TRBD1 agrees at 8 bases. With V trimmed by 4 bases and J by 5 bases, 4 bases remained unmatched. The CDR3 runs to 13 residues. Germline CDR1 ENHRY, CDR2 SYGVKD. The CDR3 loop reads CAISVGQVNEQYF. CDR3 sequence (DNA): TGTGCCATCAGTGTGGGACAGGTCAACGAGCAGTACTTC.

CDR3 loop: CASSKESEQYF. CDR3 DNA: TGTGCCAGCAGTAAAGAGAGCGAGCAGTACTTC. The chain carries TRBV27 and TRBJ2-7, with unresolved D. Trimming shortened V by 5 bases and J by 6 bases, and 8 bases separated the two germline ends. Germline values: CDR1 MNHEY, CDR2 SMNVEV (reference sequence). The CDR3 loop spans 11 amino acids.

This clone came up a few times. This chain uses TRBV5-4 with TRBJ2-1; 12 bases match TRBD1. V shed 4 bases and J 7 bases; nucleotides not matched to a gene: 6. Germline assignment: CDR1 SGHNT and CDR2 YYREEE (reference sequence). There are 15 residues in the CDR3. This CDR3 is CASSPRDRGQNEQFF. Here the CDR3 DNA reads TGTGCCAGCAGCCCGCGGGACAGGGGGCAAAATGAGCAGTTCTTC.

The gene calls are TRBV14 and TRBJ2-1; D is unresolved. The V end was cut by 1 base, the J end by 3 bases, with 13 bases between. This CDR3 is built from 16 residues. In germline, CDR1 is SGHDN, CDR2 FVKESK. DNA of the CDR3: TGTGCCAGCAGCCAAGGTCTGGGCCACATCTACAATGAGCAGTTCTTC. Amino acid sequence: CASSQGLGHIYNEQFF. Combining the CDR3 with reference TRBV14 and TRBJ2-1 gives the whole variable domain EAGVTQFPSHSVIEKGQTVTLRCDPISGHDNLYWYRRVMGKEIKFLLHFVKESKQDESGMPNNRFLAERTGGTYSTLKVQPAELEDSGVYFCASSQGLGHIYNEQFFGPGTRLTVL.

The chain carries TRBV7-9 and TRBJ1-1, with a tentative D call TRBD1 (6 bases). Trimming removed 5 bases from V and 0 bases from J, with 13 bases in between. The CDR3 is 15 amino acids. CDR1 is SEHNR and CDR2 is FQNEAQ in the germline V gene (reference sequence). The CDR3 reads CASSNTDSMNTEAFF. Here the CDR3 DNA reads TGTGCCAGCAGCAATACGGACAGCATGAACACTGAAGCTTTCTTT.

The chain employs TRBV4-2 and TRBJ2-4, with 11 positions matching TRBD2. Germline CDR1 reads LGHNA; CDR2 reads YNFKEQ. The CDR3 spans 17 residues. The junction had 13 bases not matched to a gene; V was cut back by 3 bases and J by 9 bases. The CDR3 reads CASSHEPPGLAAPIQYF. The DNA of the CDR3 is TGTGCCAGCAGCCATGAACCCCCGGGACTAGCGGCGCCCATTCAGTACTTC.

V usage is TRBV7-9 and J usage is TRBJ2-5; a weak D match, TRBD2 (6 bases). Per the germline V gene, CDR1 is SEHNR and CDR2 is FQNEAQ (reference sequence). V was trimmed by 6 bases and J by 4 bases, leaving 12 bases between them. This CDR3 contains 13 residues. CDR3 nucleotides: TGTGCCAGCAGGTTGACTAGTTTAGAGACCCAGTACTTC. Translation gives CASRLTSLETQYF.

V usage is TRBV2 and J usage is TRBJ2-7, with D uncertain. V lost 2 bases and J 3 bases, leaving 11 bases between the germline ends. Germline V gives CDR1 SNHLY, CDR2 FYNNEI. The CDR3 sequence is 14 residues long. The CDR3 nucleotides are TGTGCCAGCAGTGAACCAGGTAATGGCTACGAGCAGTACTTC. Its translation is CASSEPGNGYEQYF.

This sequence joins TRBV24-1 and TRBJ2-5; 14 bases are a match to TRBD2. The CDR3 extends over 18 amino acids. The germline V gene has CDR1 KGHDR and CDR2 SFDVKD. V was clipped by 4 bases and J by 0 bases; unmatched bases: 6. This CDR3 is CATSDPGLAGANQETQYF. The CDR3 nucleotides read TGTGCCACCAGTGACCCGGGACTAGCGGGAGCCAACCAAGAGACCCAGTACTTC.

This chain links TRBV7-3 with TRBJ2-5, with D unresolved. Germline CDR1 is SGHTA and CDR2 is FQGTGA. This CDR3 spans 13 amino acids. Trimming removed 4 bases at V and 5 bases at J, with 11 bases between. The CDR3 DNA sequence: TGTGCCAGCAGCTCCGGGTCGTGGGAGACCCAGTACTTC. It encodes CASSSGSWETQYF.

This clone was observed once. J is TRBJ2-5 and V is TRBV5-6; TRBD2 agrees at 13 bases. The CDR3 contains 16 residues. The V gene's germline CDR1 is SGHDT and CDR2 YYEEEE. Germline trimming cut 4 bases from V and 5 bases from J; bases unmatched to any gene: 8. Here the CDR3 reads CASSTGLAGAWETQYF. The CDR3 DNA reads TGTGCCAGCAGCACAGGACTAGCGGGAGCTTGGGAGACCCAGTACTTC. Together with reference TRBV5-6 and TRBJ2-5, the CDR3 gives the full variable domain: DAGVTQSPTHLIKTRGQQVTLRCSPKSGHDTVSWYQQALGQGPQFIFQYYEEEERQRGNFPDRFSGHQFPNYSSELNVNALLLGDSALYLCASSTGLAGAWETQYFGPGTRLLVL.

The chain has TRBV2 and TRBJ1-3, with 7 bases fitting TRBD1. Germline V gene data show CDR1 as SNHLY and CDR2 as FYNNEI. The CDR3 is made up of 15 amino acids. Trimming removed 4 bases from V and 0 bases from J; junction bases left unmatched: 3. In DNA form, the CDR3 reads TGTGCCAGCAGTGTTGGGGACAGCTCTGGAAACACCATATATTTT. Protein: CASSVGDSSGNTIYF.